This paragraph covers one T cell receptor (beta chain) sequence. Its cognate antigen is unknown. This record belongs to a study of T cell repertoires in cytomegalovirus infection. On the study more broadly: Indications came from public TCR beta signatures; they pointed to CMV infection and to a matching HLA type.

TCRdb re-derived calls from the reads in MiXCR, one entry per CDR3 protein. In the table there are around 740,000 distinct CDR3 sequences, approximately 40% of which are singletons. Study-wide results and limits: Dominant in the ex vivo response were TCR beta clonotypes restricted by HLA-C and specific for CMV. Identification of carriers of CMV plus the relevant HLA was performed using cumulative public TCR beta family frequency.

Sequenced input: PBMCs. The origin of this receptor is a human donor in good health (CMV status not recorded). Some clones in this sample may be carry-over from other donors' samples.

CDR3 nucleotides: TGTGCCAGCAGATTGTTGCCGGGGCACATGAACACTGAAGCTTTCTTT. Translated, it gives CASRLLPGHMNTEAFF. This chain connects TRBV5-5 to TRBJ1-1, with a weak D call TRBD1 (5 bases). The CDR3 has 16 residues. In germline, CDR1 is SGHKS, CDR2 YYEKEE (reference sequence). Trimming took off 5 bases at V and 0 bases at J, with 17 bases between the two ends.